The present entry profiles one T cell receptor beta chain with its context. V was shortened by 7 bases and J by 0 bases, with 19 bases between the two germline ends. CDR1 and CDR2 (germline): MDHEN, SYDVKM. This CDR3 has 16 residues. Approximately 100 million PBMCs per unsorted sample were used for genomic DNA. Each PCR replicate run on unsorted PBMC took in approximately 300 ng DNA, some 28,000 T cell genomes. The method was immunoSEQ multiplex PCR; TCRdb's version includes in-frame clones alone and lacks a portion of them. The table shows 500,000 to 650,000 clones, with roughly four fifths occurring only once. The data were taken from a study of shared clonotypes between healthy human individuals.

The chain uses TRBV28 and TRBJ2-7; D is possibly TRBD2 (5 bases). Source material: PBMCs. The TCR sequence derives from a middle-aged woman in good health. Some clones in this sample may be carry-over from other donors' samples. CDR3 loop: CASKHEGRSYSYEQYF. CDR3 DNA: TGTGCCAGCAAACACGAGGGCAGATCATACTCCTACGAGCAGTACTTC.